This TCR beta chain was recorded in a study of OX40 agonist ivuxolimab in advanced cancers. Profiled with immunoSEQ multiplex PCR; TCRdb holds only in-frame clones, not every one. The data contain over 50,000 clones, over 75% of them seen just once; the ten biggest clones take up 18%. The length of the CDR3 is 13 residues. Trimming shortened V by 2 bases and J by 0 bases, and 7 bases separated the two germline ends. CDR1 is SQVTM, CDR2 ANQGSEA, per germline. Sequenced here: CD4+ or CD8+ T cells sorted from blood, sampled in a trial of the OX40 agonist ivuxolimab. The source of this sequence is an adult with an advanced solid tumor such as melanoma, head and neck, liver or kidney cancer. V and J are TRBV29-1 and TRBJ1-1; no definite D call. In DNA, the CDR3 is TGCAGCGTTGAACAAGAGGTGAACACTGAAGCTTTCTTT. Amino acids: CSVEQEVNTEAFF.